This TCR beta chain originates from a study of T cells in Graves' hyperthyroidism and ophthalmopathy. General study results and limits: A median around 5.9 months before onset, the model predicted ophthalmopathy.

This clonotype was found a few times. Its antigen is currently unknown. Amplified TCR beta CDR3 regions came from RNA transcripts. Using the HTBI primer set, a first-round RT-PCR was run on the TCR CDR3. MiXCR, applied by TCRdb to the multiplex PCR reads, yields one record per CDR3 protein. The sample lists about 96,000 distinct CDR3 sequences, about 51% occurring once. Germline values: CDR1 SGHVS, CDR2 FQNEAQ. The CDR3 totals 12 residues. With 2 bases removed from V and 5 bases from J, the gap between germline ends came to 6 bases. Aged 18 to 65, the patients had hyperthyroidism that was newly diagnosed and had lasted under 2 months. It was uncontrolled infection, other autoimmune disease, pregnancy or lactation that excluded patients.

This receptor was taken from a woman in her thirties or forties with Graves' hyperthyroidism. The sequenced sample was blood. J is TRBJ1-2 and V is TRBV7-8; no clear D. CDR3 sequence: CASSLNMYGYTF. The CDR3 bases are TGTGCCAGCAGCTTAAATATGTATGGCTACACCTTC.